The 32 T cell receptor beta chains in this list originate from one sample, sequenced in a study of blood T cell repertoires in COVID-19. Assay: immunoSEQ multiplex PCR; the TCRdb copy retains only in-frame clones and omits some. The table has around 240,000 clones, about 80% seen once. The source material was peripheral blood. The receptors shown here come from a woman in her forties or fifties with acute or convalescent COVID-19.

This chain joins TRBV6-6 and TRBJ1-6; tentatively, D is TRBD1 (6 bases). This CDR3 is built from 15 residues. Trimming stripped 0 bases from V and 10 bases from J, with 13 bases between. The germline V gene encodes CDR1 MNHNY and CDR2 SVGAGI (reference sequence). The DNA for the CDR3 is TGTGCCAGCAGTTACTCTACAGGGTTAAACTCACCCCTCCACTTT. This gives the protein CASSYSTGLNSPLHF.

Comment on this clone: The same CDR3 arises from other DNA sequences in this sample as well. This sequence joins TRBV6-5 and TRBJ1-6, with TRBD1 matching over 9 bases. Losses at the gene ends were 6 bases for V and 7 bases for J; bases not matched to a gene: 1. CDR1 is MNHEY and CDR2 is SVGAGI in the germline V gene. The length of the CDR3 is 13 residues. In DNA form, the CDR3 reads TGTGCCAGCAGGGGACAGGGAAATTCACCCCTCCACTTT. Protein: CASRGQGNSPLHF.

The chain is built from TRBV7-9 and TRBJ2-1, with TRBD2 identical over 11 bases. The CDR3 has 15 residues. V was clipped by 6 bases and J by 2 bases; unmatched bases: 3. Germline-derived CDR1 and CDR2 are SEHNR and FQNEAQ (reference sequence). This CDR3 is CASSKLAGAYNEQFF. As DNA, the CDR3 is TGTGCCAGCAGTAAACTAGCGGGAGCCTACAATGAGCAGTTCTTC. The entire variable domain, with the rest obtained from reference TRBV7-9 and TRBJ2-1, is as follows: DTGVSQNPRHKITKRGQNVTFRCDPISEHNRLYWYRQTLGQGPEFLTYFQNEAQLEKSRLLSDRFSAERPKGSFSTLEIQRTEQGDSAMYLCASSKLAGAYNEQFFGPGTRLTVL.

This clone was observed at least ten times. The CDR3 DNA reads TGTGCCAGCAGCAGGAACAGCTATGGCTACACCTTC. This gives the protein CASSRNSYGYTF. V gene TRBV7-2 combines with J gene TRBJ1-2; D remains unclear. Trimming left V 5 bases short and J 4 bases short, with 8 bases between. This CDR3 is 12 amino acids long. Per the germline V gene, CDR1 is SGHTA and CDR2 is FQGNSA. Supplemented by reference TRBV7-2 and TRBJ1-2, the full variable domain reads GAGVSQSPSNKVTEKGKDVELRCDPISGHTALYWYRQSLGQGLEFLIYFQGNSAPDKSGLPSDRFSAERTGGSVSTLTIQRTQQEDSAVYLCASSRNSYGYTFGSGTRLTVV.

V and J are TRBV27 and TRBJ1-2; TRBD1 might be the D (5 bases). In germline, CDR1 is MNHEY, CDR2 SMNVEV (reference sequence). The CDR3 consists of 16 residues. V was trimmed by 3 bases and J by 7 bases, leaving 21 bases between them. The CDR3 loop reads CASSLSGGVVMLGYTF. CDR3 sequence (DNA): TGTGCCAGCAGTTTGTCCGGGGGAGTGGTAATGCTTGGCTACACCTTC.

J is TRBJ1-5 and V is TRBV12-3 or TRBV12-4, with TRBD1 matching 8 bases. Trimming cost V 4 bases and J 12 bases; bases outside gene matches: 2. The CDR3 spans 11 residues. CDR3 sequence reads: CASSYGTGQHF. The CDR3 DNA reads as TGTGCCAGCAGTTACGGGACAGGCCAGCATTTT.

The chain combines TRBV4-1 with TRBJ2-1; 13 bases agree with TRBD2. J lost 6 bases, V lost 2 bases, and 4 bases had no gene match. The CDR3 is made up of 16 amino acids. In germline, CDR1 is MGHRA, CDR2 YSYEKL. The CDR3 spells CASSQQTSGRANEQFF. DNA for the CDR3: TGCGCCAGCAGCCAACAAACTAGCGGGAGGGCCAATGAGCAGTTCTTC.

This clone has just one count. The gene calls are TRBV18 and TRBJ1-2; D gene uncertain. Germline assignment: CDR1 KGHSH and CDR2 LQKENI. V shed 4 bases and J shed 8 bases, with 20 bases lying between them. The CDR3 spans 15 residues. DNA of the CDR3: TGTGCCAGCTCACAATCTACTCTAGCCCAAGACGGCTACACCTTC. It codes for CASSQSTLAQDGYTF.

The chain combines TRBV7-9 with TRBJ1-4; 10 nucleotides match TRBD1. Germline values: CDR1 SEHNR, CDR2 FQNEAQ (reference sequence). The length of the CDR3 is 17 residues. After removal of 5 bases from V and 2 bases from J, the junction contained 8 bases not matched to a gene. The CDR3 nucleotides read TGTGCCAGCAGCGCGGACAGGGGGTTGTCCACTAATGAAAAACTGTTTTTT. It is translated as CASSADRGLSTNEKLFF.

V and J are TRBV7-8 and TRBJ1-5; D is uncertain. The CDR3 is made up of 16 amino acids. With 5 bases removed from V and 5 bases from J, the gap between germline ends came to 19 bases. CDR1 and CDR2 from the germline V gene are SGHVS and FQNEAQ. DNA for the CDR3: TGTGCCAGCAGCCGCTCCGGGGTCGGACTAGATCAGCCCCAGCATTTT. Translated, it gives CASSRSGVGLDQPQHF.

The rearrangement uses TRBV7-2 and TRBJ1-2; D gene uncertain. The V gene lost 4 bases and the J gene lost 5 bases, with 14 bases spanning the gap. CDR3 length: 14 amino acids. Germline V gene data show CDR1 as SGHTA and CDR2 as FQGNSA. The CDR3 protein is CASSYRGSLYGYTF. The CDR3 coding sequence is TGTGCCAGCAGCTATCGAGGCAGTTTATATGGCTACACCTTC. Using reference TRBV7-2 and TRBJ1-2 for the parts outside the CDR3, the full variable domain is GAGVSQSPSNKVTEKGKDVELRCDPISGHTALYWYRQSLGQGLEFLIYFQGNSAPDKSGLPSDRFSAERTGGSVSTLTIQRTQQEDSAVYLCASSYRGSLYGYTFGSGTRLTVV.

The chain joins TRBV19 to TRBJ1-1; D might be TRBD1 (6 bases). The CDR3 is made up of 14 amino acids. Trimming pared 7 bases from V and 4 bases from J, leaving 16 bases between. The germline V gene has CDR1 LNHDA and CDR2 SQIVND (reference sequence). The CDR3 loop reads CASISFRGTTEAFF. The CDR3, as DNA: TGTGCCAGTATTTCTTTTAGGGGGACCACTGAAGCTTTCTTT.

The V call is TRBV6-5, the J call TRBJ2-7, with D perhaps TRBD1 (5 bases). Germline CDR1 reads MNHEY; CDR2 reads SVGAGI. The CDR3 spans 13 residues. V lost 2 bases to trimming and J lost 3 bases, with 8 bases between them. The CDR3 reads CASSYDRNYEQYF. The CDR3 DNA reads TGTGCCAGCAGTTACGACAGAAACTACGAGCAGTACTTC.

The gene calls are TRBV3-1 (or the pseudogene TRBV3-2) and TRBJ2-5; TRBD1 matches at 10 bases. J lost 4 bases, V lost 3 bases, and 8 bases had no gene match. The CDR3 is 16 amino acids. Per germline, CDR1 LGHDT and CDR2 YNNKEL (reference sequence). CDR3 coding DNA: TGTGCCAGCAGCCATTTGGGACAGGGGTCAGGAGAGACCCAGTACTTC. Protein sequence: CASSHLGQGSGETQYF.

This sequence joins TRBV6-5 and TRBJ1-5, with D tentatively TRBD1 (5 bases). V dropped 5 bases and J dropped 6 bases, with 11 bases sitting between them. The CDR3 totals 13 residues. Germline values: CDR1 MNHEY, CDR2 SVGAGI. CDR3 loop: CASSSRGGQPQHF. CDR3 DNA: TGTGCCAGCAGTAGTCGGGGGGGTCAGCCCCAGCATTTT.

The CDR3 loop is CSVVVQGRADTQYF. DNA for the CDR3: TGCAGCGTTGTGGTCCAGGGCCGGGCAGATACGCAGTATTTT. This chain uses TRBV29-1 with TRBJ2-3; D might be TRBD1 (5 bases). CDR1 SQVTM and CDR2 ANQGSEA come from the germline V gene. The CDR3 is made up of 14 amino acids. The ends were cut back, 4 bases at V and 4 bases at J, with 15 bases in the middle.

CDR3 amino acids: CASSLGQGLSHEQYF. The CDR3 bases are TGTGCCAGCAGCTTAGGACAGGGGCTCTCTCACGAGCAGTACTTC. The V call is TRBV11-2, the J call TRBJ2-7, with 8 bases that match TRBD1. The CDR3 covers 15 residues. The J segment lost 5 bases and the V segment lost 1 base, leaving 7 bases of the junction unmatched. Germline V gene lookup returns CDR1 SGHAT and CDR2 FQNNGV. The full variable domain, in which reference TRBV11-2 and TRBJ2-7 provide the parts outside the CDR3, is EAGVAQSPRYKIIEKRQSVAFWCNPISGHATLYWYQQILGQGPKLLIQFQNNGVVDDSQLPKDRFSAERLKGVDSTLKIQPAKLEDSAVYLCASSLGQGLSHEQYFGPGTRLTVT.

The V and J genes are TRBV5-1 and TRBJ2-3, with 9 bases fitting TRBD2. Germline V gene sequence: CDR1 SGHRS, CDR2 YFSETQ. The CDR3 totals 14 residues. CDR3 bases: TGCCCCCCCCGCGGCGGGGGGGCGACAGATACGCAGTATTTT. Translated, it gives CPPRGGGATDTQYF.

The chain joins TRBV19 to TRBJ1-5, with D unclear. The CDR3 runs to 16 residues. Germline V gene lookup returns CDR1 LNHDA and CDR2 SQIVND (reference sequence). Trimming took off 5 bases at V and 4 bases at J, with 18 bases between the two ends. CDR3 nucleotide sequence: TGTGCCAGTAGTTCGCTTATAACGAGGGCTAATCAGCCCCAGCATTTT. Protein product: CASSSLITRANQPQHF.

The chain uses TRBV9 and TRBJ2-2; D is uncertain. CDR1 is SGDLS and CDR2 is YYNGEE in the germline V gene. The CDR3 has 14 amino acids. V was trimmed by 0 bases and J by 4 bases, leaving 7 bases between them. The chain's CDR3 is CASSVDGSTGELFF. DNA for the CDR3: TGTGCCAGCAGCGTAGACGGTTCCACCGGGGAGCTGTTTTTT.

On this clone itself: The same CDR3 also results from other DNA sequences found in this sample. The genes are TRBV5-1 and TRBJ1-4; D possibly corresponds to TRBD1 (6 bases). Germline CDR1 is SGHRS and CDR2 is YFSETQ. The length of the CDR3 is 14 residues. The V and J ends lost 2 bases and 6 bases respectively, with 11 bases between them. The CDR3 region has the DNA TGCGCCAGCAGCTTACAGGGTAGGGATGAAAAACTGTTTTTT. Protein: CASSLQGRDEKLFF.

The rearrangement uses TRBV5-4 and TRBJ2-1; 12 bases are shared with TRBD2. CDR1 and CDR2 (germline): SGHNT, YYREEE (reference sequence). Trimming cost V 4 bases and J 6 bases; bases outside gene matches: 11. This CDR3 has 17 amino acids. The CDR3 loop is CASSKTVTSGRGNEQFF. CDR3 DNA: TGTGCCAGCAGCAAGACAGTGACTAGCGGGAGAGGCAATGAGCAGTTCTTC.

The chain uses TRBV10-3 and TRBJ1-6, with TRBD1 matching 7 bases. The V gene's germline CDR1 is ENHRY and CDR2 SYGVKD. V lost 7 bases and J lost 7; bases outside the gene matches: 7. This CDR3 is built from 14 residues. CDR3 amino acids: CAIKRDRENSPLHF. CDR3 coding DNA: TGTGCCATCAAACGGGACAGAGAAAATTCACCCCTCCACTTT.

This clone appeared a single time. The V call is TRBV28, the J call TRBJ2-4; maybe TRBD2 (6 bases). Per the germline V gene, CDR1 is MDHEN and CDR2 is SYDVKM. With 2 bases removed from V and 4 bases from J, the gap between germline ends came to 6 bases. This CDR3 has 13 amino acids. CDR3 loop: CASSLGGKNIQYF. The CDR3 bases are TGTGCCAGCAGTTTAGGGGGGAAAAACATTCAGTACTTC.

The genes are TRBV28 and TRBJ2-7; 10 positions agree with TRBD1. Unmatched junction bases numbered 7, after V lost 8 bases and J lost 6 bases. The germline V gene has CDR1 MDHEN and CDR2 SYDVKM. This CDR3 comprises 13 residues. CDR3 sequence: CASWDRGISEQYF. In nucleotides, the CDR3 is TGTGCCAGCTGGGACAGGGGTATCAGCGAGCAGTACTTC. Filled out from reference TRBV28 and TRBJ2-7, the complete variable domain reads DVKVTQSSRYLVKRTGEKVFLECVQDMDHENMFWYRQDPGLGLRLIYFSYDVKMKEKGDIPEGYSVSREKKERFSLILESASTNQTSMYLCASWDRGISEQYFGPGTRLTVT.

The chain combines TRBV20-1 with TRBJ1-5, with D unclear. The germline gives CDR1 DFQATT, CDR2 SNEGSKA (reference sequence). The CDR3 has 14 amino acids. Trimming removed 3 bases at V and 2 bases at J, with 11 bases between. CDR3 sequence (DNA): TGCAGTGCTAGTTCGTTGCGGGGCAATCAGCCCCAGCATTTT. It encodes CSASSLRGNQPQHF.

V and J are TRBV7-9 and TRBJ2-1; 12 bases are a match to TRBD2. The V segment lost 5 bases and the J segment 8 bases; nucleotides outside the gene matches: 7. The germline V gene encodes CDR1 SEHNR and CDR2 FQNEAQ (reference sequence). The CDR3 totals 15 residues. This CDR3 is CASSQLTSGGYEQFF. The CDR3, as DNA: TGTGCCAGCAGCCAGTTGACTAGCGGGGGATATGAGCAGTTCTTC. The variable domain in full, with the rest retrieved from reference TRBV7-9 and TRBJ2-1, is DTGVSQNPRHKITKRGQNVTFRCDPISEHNRLYWYRQTLGQGPEFLTYFQNEAQLEKSRLLSDRFSAERPKGSFSTLEIQRTEQGDSAMYLCASSQLTSGGYEQFFGPGTRLTVL.

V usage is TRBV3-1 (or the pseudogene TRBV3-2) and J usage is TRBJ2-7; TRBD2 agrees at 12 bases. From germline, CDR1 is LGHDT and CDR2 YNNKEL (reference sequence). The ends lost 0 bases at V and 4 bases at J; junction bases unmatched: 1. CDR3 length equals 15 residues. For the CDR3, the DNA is TGTGCCAGCAGCCAAGAGACTAGCGGGAGTTACGAGCAGTACTTC. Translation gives CASSQETSGSYEQYF.

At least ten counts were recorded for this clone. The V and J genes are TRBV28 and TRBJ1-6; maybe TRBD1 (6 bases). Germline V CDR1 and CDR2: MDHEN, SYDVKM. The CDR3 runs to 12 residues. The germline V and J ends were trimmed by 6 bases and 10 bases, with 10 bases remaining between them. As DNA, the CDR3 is TGTGCCAGCAGCCGACAGGCATCACCCCTCCACTTT. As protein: CASSRQASPLHF.

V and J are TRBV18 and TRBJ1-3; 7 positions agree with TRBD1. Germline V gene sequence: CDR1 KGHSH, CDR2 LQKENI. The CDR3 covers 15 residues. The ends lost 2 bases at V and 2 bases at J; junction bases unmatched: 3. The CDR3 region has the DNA TGTGCCAGCTCACCAAGACAGGGACCTGGAAACACCATATATTTT. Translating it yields CASSPRQGPGNTIYF.

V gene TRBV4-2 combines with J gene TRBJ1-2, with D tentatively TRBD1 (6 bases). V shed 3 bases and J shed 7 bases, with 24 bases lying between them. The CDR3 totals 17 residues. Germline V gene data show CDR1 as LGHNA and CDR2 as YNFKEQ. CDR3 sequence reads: CASSQRGEGRQVFGYTF. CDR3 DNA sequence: TGTGCCAGCAGCCAGAGGGGGGAGGGCCGGCAGGTATTTGGCTACACCTTC.

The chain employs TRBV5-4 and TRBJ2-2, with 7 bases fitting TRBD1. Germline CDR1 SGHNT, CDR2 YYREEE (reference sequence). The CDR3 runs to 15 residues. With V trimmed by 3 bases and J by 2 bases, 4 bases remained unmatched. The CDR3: CASSYGQDNTGELFF. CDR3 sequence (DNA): TGTGCCAGCAGCTACGGACAGGACAACACCGGGGAGCTGTTTTTT.